The rows below give T cell receptor beta chains drawn from one sample of a study of T cell responses to AZD1222 COVID-19 vaccine. Here immunoSEQ multiplex PCR was the method, and the copy in TCRdb shows in-frame clones only, minus some. The sample has around 97,000 clones; less than 95% are singletons. The sequences come from peripheral blood, collected on day 0 of AZD1222 vaccination. The source of these receptors is an adult in good health. CDR3s include the opening cysteine and the closing phenylalanine or tryptophan. The order of the fields is J gene, clone size, V gene, D gene, CDR3 protein, CDR3 DNA. A D gene is named only where the DNA matches it firmly. Part of the rows lack a size; the others show once, few, many or a class for expanded clones.

TRBJ1-1 | once | TRBV5-1 | . | CASSLDHTEAFF | TGTGCCAGCAGCTTGGACCACACTGAAGCTTTCTTT
TRBJ1-2 | . | TRBV4-1 | . | CASSHPDRSDYGYTF | TGCGCCAGCAGCCACCCAGACAGGTCGGACTATGGCTACACCTTC
TRBJ2-1 | . | TRBV6-4 | TRBD2 | CASSDSAGGRNEQFF | TGTGCCAGCAGTGACTCGGCGGGGGGTAGGAATGAGCAGTTCTTC
TRBJ2-1 | . | TRBV18 | . | CASSPLVGSEQFF | TGTGCCAGCTCACCACTAGTAGGAAGTGAGCAGTTCTTC
TRBJ2-5 | once | TRBV30 | TRBD2 | CAWSGGSGVKETQYF | TGTGCCTGGAGTGGGGGTAGCGGGGTTAAAGAGACCCAGTACTTC
TRBJ2-5 | . | TRBV27 | TRBD2 | CASSPSRAGGQETQYF | TGTGCCAGCAGTCCATCAAGGGCGGGGGGCCAAGAGACCCAGTACTTC
TRBJ1-1 | . | TRBV27 | . | CASSRPGLDTEAFF | TGTGCCAGCAGCCGCCCGGGGCTCGACACTGAAGCTTTCTTT
TRBJ2-7 | . | TRBV11-2 | TRBD2 | CASSPSGSVYEQYF | TGTGCCAGCAGCCCCAGCGGGAGTGTCTACGAGCAGTACTTC
TRBJ1-6 | . | TRBV18 | TRBD1 | CASTNDRGRHSPLHF | TGTGCCAGCACGAACGACAGGGGGCGGCATTCACCCCTCCACTTT
TRBJ1-2 | . | TRBV6-5 | . | CASSYIGSRYGYTF | TGTGCCAGCAGTTATATAGGGAGTCGGTATGGCTACACCTTC
TRBJ2-3 | . | TRBV19 | TRBD2 | CASSIYKSGGYTQYF | TGTGCCAGTAGTATTTATAAAAGCGGGGGGTATACGCAGTATTTT
TRBJ1-6 | . | TRBV10-3 | TRBD1 | CAISESGGLNGSPLHF | TGTGCCATCAGTGAATCAGGGGGGCTGAACGGTTCACCCCTCCACTTT
TRBJ1-4 | . | TRBV30 | . | CAWSVLGEKLFF | TGTGCCTGGAGTGTATTAGGTGAAAAACTGTTTTTT
TRBJ1-2 | . | TRBV6-5 | . | CASTHVQDFYGYTF | TGTGCCAGCACACACGTACAGGATTTCTATGGCTACACCTTC
TRBJ1-6 | . | TRBV2 | TRBD1 | CASSGQGAYSPLHF | TGTGCCAGCAGTGGACAGGGGGCATATTCACCCCTCCACTTT
TRBJ2-5 | . | TRBV2 | TRBD2 | CASSTTSGDPAETQYF | TGTGCCAGCAGTACTACTAGCGGGGACCCCGCCGAGACCCAGTACTTC
TRBJ1-1 | . | TRBV20-1 | TRBD1 | CSASSRGGTEAFF | TGCAGTGCTAGTAGCAGGGGGGGGACTGAAGCTTTCTTT
TRBJ1-5 | . | TRBV9 | . | CASSDAGSNQPQHF | TGTGCCAGCAGCGACGCAGGGTCCAATCAGCCCCAGCATTTT
TRBJ2-4 | few | TRBV11-1 | . | CASSHFQVGKNIQYF | TGTGCCAGCAGCCATTTCCAAGTGGGGAAAAACATTCAGTACTTC
TRBJ2-6 | . | TRBV6-5 | . | CASGQGNSGANVLTF | TGTGCCAGCGGTCAGGGAAACTCTGGGGCCAACGTCCTGACTTTC
TRBJ2-7 | few | TRBV18 | TRBD2 | CASSPRASGDEQYF | TGTGCCAGCTCACCACGGGCTAGCGGGGACGAGCAGTACTTC
TRBJ1-2 | . | TRBV5-1 | . | CASSLALGGHGYGYTF | TGCGCCAGCAGCTTGGCGCTCGGGGGGCACGGCTATGGCTACACCTTC
TRBJ1-5 | . | TRBV19 | TRBD1 | CASSRQGVHSNQPQHF | TGTGCCAGTAGTAGACAGGGGGTCCATAGCAATCAGCCCCAGCATTTT
TRBJ1-2 | . | TRBV29-1 | TRBD1 | CSAYTVDRGSDGYTF | TGCAGCGCCTACACCGTAGACAGGGGAAGTGATGGCTACACCTTC
TRBJ2-7 | . | TRBV23-1 | . | CAVRQTRYEQYF | TGCGCCGTTCGACAGACGCGGTACGAGCAGTACTTC
TRBJ1-5 | . | TRBV7-8 | TRBD1 | CASSSGQDSNQPQHF | TGTGCCAGCAGCTCGGGACAGGATAGCAATCAGCCCCAGCATTTT
TRBJ2-3 | . | TRBV21-1 | . | CASSKPNGTPSTDTQYF | TGTGCCAGCAGCAAACCCAACGGAACCCCTAGCACAGATACGCAGTATTTT
TRBJ1-2 | . | TRBV15 | . | CATSRGRRPNYGYTF | TGTGCCACCAGCAGAGGGAGGCGACCTAACTATGGCTACACCTTC
TRBJ1-2 | . | TRBV28 | . | CASSWGGANYGYTF | TGTGCCAGCAGTTGGGGAGGTGCTAACTATGGCTACACCTTC
TRBJ2-3 | once | TRBV30 | . | CAWSLQSTDTQYF | TGTGCCTGGAGTTTACAGAGCACAGATACGCAGTATTTT
TRBJ2-4 | . | TRBV2 | TRBD1 | CASKPGGVENIQYF | TGTGCCAGCAAGCCAGGGGGCGTAGAAAACATTCAGTACTTC
TRBJ1-3 | . | TRBV5-1 | TRBD1 | CASAPRGQGSGNTIYF | TGCGCCAGCGCTCCCCGGGGACAGGGGTCTGGAAACACCATATATTTT
TRBJ1-1 | . | TRBV2 | . | CATGTANTEAFF | TGTGCCACCGGGACGGCAAACACTGAAGCTTTCTTT
TRBJ2-1 | few | TRBV5-4 | . | CASSLLAGNYNEQFF | TGTGCCAGCAGCTTGTTAGCCGGAAACTACAATGAGCAGTTCTTC
TRBJ1-5 | . | TRBV18 | . | CASSPQGNQPQHF | TGTGCCAGCTCACCACAGGGCAATCAGCCCCAGCATTTT
TRBJ2-5 | . | TRBV19 | TRBD2 | CASSIGLAGGRETQYF | TGTGCCAGTAGTATCGGACTAGCGGGGGGGAGGGAGACCCAGTACTTC